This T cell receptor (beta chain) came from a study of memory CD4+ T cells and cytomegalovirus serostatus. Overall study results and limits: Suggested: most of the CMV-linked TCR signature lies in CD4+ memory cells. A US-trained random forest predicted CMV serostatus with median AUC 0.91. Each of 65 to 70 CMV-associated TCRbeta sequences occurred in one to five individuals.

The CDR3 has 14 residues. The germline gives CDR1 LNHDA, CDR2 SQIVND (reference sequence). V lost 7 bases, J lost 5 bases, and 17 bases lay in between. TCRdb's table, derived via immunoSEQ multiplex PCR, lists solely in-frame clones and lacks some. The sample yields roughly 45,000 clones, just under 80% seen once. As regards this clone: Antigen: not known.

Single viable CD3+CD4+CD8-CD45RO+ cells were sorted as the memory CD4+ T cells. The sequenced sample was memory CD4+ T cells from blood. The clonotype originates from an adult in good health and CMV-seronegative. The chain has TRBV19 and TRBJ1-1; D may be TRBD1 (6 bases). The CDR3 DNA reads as TGTGCCAGTAAGACTACAGGGACGAGGACTGAAGCTTTCTTT. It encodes CASKTTGTRTEAFF.